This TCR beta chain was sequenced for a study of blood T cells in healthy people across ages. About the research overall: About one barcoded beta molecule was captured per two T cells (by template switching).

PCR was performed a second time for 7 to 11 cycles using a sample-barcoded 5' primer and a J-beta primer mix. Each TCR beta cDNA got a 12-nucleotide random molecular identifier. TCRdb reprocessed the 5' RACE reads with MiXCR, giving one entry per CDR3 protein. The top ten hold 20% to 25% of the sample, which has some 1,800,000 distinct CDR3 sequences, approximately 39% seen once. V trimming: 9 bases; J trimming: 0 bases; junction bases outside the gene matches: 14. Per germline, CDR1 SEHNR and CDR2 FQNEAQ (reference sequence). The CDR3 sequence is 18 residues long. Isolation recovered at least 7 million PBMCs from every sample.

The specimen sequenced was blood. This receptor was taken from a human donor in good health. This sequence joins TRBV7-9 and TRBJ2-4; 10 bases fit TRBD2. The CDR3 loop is CASQGLAGEVLAKNIQYF. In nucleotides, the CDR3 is TGTGCCAGTCAGGGGCTAGCGGGGGAAGTTCTAGCCAAAAACATTCAGTACTTC.